Below, 14 T cell receptor beta chains from the same sample are listed, as sequenced in a study of neurological immune-mediated disorders. TCRdb fed the 5' RACE reads into MiXCR, producing one record per CDR3 protein. This sample has about 36,000 distinct CDR3 sequences, with about a tenth found just once. The sequenced material came from PBMCs. The receptor set was obtained from a woman aged 25 to 39 with HTLV-1-associated myelopathy (HAM/TSP).

This clonotype was seen repeatedly, ten times or more. V and J are TRBV20-1 and TRBJ1-4; D is undetermined. Germline V lookup: CDR1 DFQATT, CDR2 SNEGSKA (reference sequence). Trimming stripped 5 bases from V and 3 bases from J, with 10 bases between. This CDR3 contains 13 residues. The CDR3 is CSALVRANEKLFF. The CDR3 DNA follows: TGCAGTGCTTTAGTAAGGGCTAATGAAAAACTGTTTTTT.

This clonotype was seen many times. CDR3 residues: CSVSLQGNYGYTF. The CDR3 DNA follows: TGCAGTGTCTCCCTCCAGGGTAACTATGGCTACACCTTC. This chain joins TRBV20-1 and TRBJ1-2; maybe TRBD1 (5 bases). The CDR3 contains 13 residues. Germline lookup yields CDR1 DFQATT and CDR2 SNEGSKA (reference sequence). The germline V and J ends were trimmed by 7 bases and 1 base, with 13 bases remaining between them.

This clonotype was counted at least ten times. The chain couples TRBV20-1 to TRBJ2-2; D is undetermined. Germline V gene data show CDR1 as DFQATT and CDR2 as SNEGSKA (reference sequence). There are 15 residues in the CDR3. Between the trimmed V and J ends, which lost 3 bases and 4 bases, there was a span of 15 bases. As DNA, the CDR3 is TGCAGTGCTAGGGGCAGCTTGCTCAGCACCGGGGAGCTGTTTTTT. This encodes CSARGSLLSTGELFF.

This clonotype was detected ten times or more. The rearrangement joins TRBV19 to TRBJ1-5; D is possibly TRBD1 (5 bases). This CDR3 spans 15 amino acids. V was cut by 3 bases and J by 3 bases, with 12 bases left in between. Germline-derived CDR1 and CDR2 are LNHDA and SQIVND (reference sequence). CDR3 in amino acids: CASSMGPTYNQPQHF. The CDR3 region has the DNA TGTGCCAGTAGTATGGGGCCAACGTACAATCAGCCCCAGCATTTT.

In its sample, this clonotype was seen many times. The V gene is TRBV7-9, the J gene TRBJ2-3; TRBD1 might be the D (6 bases). The CDR3 contains 15 residues. Looked up from germline, CDR1 is SEHNR and CDR2 is FQNEAQ (reference sequence). The V and J ends lost 5 bases and 2 bases respectively, with 14 bases between them. CDR3 loop: CASSPGQTFTDTQYF. The CDR3 nucleotides are TGTGCCAGCAGCCCCGGACAGACGTTCACAGATACGCAGTATTTT. Variable domain in full (rest from reference TRBV7-9 and TRBJ2-3): DTGVSQNPRHKITKRGQNVTFRCDPISEHNRLYWYRQTLGQGPEFLTYFQNEAQLEKSRLLSDRFSAERPKGSFSTLEIQRTEQGDSAMYLCASSPGQTFTDTQYFGPGTRLTVL.

At least ten counts were recorded for this clonotype. This chain connects TRBV7-9 to TRBJ1-5; 7 bases match TRBD1. Trimming at V came to 2 bases and at J to 3 bases, leaving 4 bases not matched to a gene. This CDR3 contains 15 residues. Germline lookup yields CDR1 SEHNR and CDR2 FQNEAQ (reference sequence). Here the CDR3 DNA reads TGTGCCAGCAGCTTATCGACAGGGTTCAATCAGCCCCAGCATTTT. Protein sequence: CASSLSTGFNQPQHF.

At least ten counts were recorded for this clonotype. The chain recombines TRBV20-1 with TRBJ1-3, with D hard to call. V was trimmed by 1 base and J by 8 bases, leaving 18 bases between them. The CDR3 runs to 15 residues. Germline V gene data show CDR1 as DFQATT and CDR2 as SNEGSKA (reference sequence). CDR3 coding DNA: TGCAGTGCTAGAGGGCCACTCCTTTCAAGGGACACCATATATTTT. This gives the protein CSARGPLLSRDTIYF.

By share, this clonotype counts as medium-sized (0.01 to 0.1%). The J gene is TRBJ1-5, the V gene TRBV5-1; D is possibly TRBD1 (6 bases). CDR3 size: 15 residues. In germline, CDR1 is SGHRS, CDR2 YFSETQ. Trimming shortened V by 5 bases and J by 4 bases, and 16 bases separated the two germline ends. CDR3 DNA: TGCGCCAGCAGTCCCCAGGCAGGGGATAATCAGCCCCAGCATTTT. This translates into CASSPQAGDNQPQHF.

This clonotype was picked up many times. This chain uses TRBV5-5 with TRBJ2-1; 11 bases align to TRBD1. CDR3 size: 15 residues. V was clipped by 0 bases and J by 7 bases; unmatched bases: 3. Germline CDR1 SGHKS, CDR2 YYEKEE (reference sequence). CDR3 DNA sequence: TGTGCCAGCAGCTTGGTAGGGACAGGGGGAAATGAGCAGTTCTTC. Residues: CASSLVGTGGNEQFF.

This clonotype was found many times. The CDR3 DNA reads as TGCAGTGCCCAGGGAGTAGCGGGGGCTCTCTCCTACGAGCAGTACTTC. Translated, it gives CSAQGVAGALSYEQYF. This chain connects TRBV20-1 to TRBJ2-7; TRBD2 matches 9 bases. The germline V gene has CDR1 DFQATT and CDR2 SNEGSKA (reference sequence). V dropped 6 bases and J dropped 0; count of bases not matched to a gene: 12. There are 16 residues in the CDR3.

This clonotype was seen repeatedly, ten times or more. The chain employs TRBV2 and TRBJ2-1; D might be TRBD2 (6 bases). Per germline, CDR1 SNHLY and CDR2 FYNNEI. There are 13 residues in the CDR3. With 7 bases removed from V and 9 bases from J, the gap between germline ends came to 16 bases. The CDR3 spells CASTGGSLGEQFF. In DNA, the CDR3 is TGTGCCAGCACCGGAGGGAGCTTGGGTGAGCAGTTCTTC.

This clonotype was recorded many times. This chain connects TRBV2 to TRBJ2-2; D is tentatively TRBD1 or TRBD2 (5 bases each). Germline CDR1 and CDR2: SNHLY and FYNNEI. Trimming left V 6 bases short and J 0 bases short, with 11 bases between. This CDR3 is 15 amino acids long. The CDR3 DNA follows: TGTGCCAGCAGATACGGGACCGCGAACACCGGGGAGCTGTTTTTT. Translation: CASRYGTANTGELFF.

This clonotype was seen ten or more times. The J gene is TRBJ2-1, the V gene TRBV5-1; TRBD2 matches at 10 bases. Germline V gives CDR1 SGHRS, CDR2 YFSETQ. The length of the CDR3 is 18 residues. V lost 1 base, J lost 1 base, and 8 bases stayed unmatched. CDR3 loop: CASSLLAGVITSYNEQFF. In DNA, the CDR3 is TGCGCCAGCAGCTTGCTAGCGGGGGTCATTACTTCCTACAATGAGCAGTTCTTC. Drawing the rest from reference TRBV5-1 and TRBJ2-1, the complete variable domain is KAGVTQTPRYLIKTRGQQVTLSCSPISGHRSVSWYQQTPGQGLQFLFEYFSETQRNKGNFPGRFSGRQFSNSRSEMNVSTLELGDSALYLCASSLLAGVITSYNEQFFGPGTRLTVL.

This clonotype was counted ten times or more. The CDR3 reads CASSLDIGGSYEQYF. The DNA for the CDR3 is TGCGCCAGCAGCTTGGACATAGGGGGGTCCTACGAGCAGTACTTC. The chain joins TRBV5-1 to TRBJ2-7; D could derive from TRBD1 or TRBD2 (6 bases each). Trimming took off 0 bases at V and 1 base at J, with 11 bases between the two ends. The CDR3 covers 15 residues. Looked up from germline, CDR1 is SGHRS and CDR2 is YFSETQ.